The sequence of this T cell receptor beta chain was determined in a study of Ad26.COV2.S vaccination and SARS-CoV-2 variants. For the study at large: Enrolled in COV1001, the donor was in the Ad26.COV2.S trial arm, which received the vaccine. Intramuscular Ad26.COV2.S doses were given once or twice, 56 days apart.

Germline CDR1 LNHDA, CDR2 SQIVND (reference sequence). The CDR3 runs to 16 residues. V was trimmed by 2 bases and J by 3 bases, leaving 17 bases between them. Treatment here: some 20 received Ad26.COV2.S at low or high dose, single or two shots; 5 received placebo; per-sample allocation not given. At day 63 after the first vaccine or placebo injection, samples were drawn. Adults aged 18-55 years in Boston included the donor. An Ad26 vector expressing Wuhan-strain SARS-CoV-2 spike constituted the vaccine. Method: immunoSEQ multiplex PCR; TCRdb's copy keeps in-frame clones and lacks some. In the table there are hundreds of thousands of clones, more than 80% of which are singletons.

The receptor comes from a person between 18 and 60 years old who received the Ad26.COV2.S COVID-19 vaccine or a placebo. The chain uses TRBV19 and TRBJ2-7, with a possible D match to TRBD1 (6 bases). Sequencing used peripheral blood, obtained in a trial of Ad26.COV2.S vaccine versus placebo. The CDR3 coding sequence is TGTGCCAGTAGTATACTGGCGACAGGCGGTCACTACGAGCAGTACTTC. Protein sequence: CASSILATGGHYEQYF. The whole variable domain, remainder taken from reference TRBV19 and TRBJ2-7, is DGGITQSPKYLFRKEGQNVTLSCEQNLNHDAMYWYRQDPGQGLRLIYYSQIVNDFQKGDIAEGYSVSREKKESFPLTVTSAQKNPTAFYLCASSILATGGHYEQYFGPGTRLTVT.